Below are 7 T cell receptor beta chains sequenced from a single sample in a study of blood T cell repertoires in COVID-19. Produced via immunoSEQ multiplex PCR; TCRdb's table is partial and in-frame only. The table lists around 120,000 clones, 75% to 90% of them singletons. Sequencing was done on a sample of peripheral blood. These receptors were taken from a man aged 30-40 years with acute or convalescent COVID-19.

The chain uses TRBV6-5 and TRBJ1-2, with 7 bases lining up with TRBD1. Unmatched junction bases numbered 6, after V lost 6 bases and J lost 2 bases. This CDR3 spans 14 amino acids. Germline CDR1 reads MNHEY; CDR2 reads SVGAGI. CDR3 region: CASRVQQGNYGYTF. DNA of the CDR3: TGTGCCAGCAGGGTACAACAGGGGAACTATGGCTACACCTTC.

The genes are TRBV4-1 and TRBJ2-5; TRBD2 matches at 8 bases. Germline V gene data show CDR1 as MGHRA and CDR2 as YSYEKL. The trim removed 4 bases at V and 2 bases at J, leaving 12 bases unmatched. The CDR3 extends over 17 amino acids. In DNA form, the CDR3 reads TGCGCCAGCAGCCCGCTCCAGGGCGGGAGGCAGCAAGAGACCCAGTACTTC. Encoded protein: CASSPLQGGRQQETQYF.

The chain employs TRBV7-8 and TRBJ2-5, with D possibly matching TRBD2 (5 bases). The CDR3 is 14 amino acids. Germline V gene lookup returns CDR1 SGHVS and CDR2 FQNEAQ. With 3 bases removed from V and 5 bases from J, the gap between germline ends came to 13 bases. The CDR3 region has the DNA TGTGCCAGCAGCTTCGGACCGACGGGGGAGACCCAGTACTTC. Its protein is CASSFGPTGETQYF.

This chain links TRBV23-1 with TRBJ2-1, with D perhaps matching TRBD2 (5 bases). TRBV23-1 is sorted into the ORF group, with uncertain function. Trimming took off 3 bases at V and 7 bases at J, with 10 bases between the two ends. The CDR3 is 13 residues long. This CDR3 reads CASSHNRGNEQFF. The DNA for the CDR3 is TGCGCCAGCAGTCATAACAGAGGGAATGAGCAGTTCTTC.

This clone has a handful of counts. The CDR3 here is CSLGTAGVNTEAFF. The DNA of the CDR3 is TGCAGCCTCGGGACAGCCGGGGTGAACACTGAAGCTTTCTTT. This chain uses TRBV29-1 with TRBJ1-1, with 7 bases matching TRBD1. The CDR3 length is 14 residues. Unmatched junction bases numbered 9, after V lost 8 bases and J lost 0 bases. The V gene's germline CDR1 is SQVTM and CDR2 ANQGSEA.

The genes are TRBV30 and TRBJ2-3; TRBD2 matches 9 bases. The CDR3 extends over 15 amino acids. With 0 bases clipped from V and 6 bases from J, the junction kept 7 bases outside the gene matches. Germline CDR1 reads GTSNPN; CDR2 reads SVGIG (reference sequence). The CDR3 protein is CAWSVPAGGFDTQYF. CDR3 bases: TGTGCCTGGAGTGTACCAGCGGGAGGATTCGATACGCAGTATTTT.

This rearrangement joins TRBV7-2 to TRBJ1-5, with 7 nucleotides matching TRBD1. The CDR3 loop spans 15 amino acids. After removal of 5 bases from V and 4 bases from J, the junction contained 8 bases not matched to a gene. Germline CDR1 SGHTA, CDR2 FQGNSA. The CDR3 region has the DNA TGTGCCAGCAGCCCCGGCGGGACAGTTAATCAGCCCCAGCATTTT. Protein sequence: CASSPGGTVNQPQHF.